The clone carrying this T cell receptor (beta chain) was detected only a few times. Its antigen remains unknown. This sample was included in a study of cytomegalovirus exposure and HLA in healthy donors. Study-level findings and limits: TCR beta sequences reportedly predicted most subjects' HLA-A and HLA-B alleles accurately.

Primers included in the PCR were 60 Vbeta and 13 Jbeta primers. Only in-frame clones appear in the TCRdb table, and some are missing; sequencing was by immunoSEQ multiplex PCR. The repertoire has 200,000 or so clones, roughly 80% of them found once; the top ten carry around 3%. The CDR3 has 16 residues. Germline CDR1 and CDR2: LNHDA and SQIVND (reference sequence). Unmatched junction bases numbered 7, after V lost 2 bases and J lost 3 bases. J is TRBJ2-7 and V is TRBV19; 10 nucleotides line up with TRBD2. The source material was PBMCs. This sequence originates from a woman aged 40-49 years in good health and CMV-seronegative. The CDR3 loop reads CASSIIPAGGLYEQYF. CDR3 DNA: TGTGCCAGTAGTATAATTCCAGCGGGAGGGCTCTACGAGCAGTACTTC.